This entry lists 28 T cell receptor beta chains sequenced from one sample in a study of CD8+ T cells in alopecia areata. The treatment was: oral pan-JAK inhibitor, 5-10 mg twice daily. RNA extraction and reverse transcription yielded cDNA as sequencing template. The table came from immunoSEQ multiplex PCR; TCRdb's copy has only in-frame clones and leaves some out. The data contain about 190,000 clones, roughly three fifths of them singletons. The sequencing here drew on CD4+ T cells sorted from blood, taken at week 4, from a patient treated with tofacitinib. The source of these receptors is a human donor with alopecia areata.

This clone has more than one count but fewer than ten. The DNA of the CDR3 is TGTGCCAGCAGTGGAACAGGGTCCCTTGGGCGGCAGTACTTC. This translates into CASSGTGSLGRQYF. The V call is TRBV2, the J call TRBJ2-7, with a tentative D call TRBD1 (6 bases). CDR3 length: 14 residues. V was shortened by 4 bases and J by 9 bases, with 19 bases between the two germline ends. CDR1 and CDR2 from the germline V gene are SNHLY and FYNNEI.

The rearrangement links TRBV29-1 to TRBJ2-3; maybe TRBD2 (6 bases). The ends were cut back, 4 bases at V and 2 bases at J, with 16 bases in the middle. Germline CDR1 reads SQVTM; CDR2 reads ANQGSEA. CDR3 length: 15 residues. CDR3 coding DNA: TGCAGCGTTGGTATGGGGGGTTCCCCCACAGATACGCAGTATTTT. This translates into CSVGMGGSPTDTQYF.

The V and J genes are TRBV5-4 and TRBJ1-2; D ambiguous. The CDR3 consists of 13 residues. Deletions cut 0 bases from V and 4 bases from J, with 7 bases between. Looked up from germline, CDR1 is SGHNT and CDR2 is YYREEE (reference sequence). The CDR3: CASSLATSYGYTF. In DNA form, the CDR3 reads TGTGCCAGCAGCTTGGCCACTTCCTATGGCTACACCTTC.

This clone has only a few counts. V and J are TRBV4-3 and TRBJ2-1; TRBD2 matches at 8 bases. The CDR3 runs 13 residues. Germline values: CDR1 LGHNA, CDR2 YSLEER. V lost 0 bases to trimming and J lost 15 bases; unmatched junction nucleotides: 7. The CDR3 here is CASSQDTAGGLFF. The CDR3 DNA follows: TGCGCCAGCAGCCAAGATACGGCGGGAGGTTTGTTCTTC.

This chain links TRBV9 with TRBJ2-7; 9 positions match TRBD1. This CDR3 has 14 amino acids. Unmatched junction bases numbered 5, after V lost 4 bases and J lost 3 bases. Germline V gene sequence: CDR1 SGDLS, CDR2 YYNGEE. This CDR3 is CASSQTDRGYEQYF. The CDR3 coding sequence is TGTGCCAGCAGCCAAACGGACAGGGGCTACGAGCAGTACTTC.

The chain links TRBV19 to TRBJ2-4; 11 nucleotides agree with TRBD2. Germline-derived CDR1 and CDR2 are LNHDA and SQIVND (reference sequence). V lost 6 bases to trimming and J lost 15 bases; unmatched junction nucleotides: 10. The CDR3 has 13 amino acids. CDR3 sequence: CASRETSGVLAYF. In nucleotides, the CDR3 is TGTGCCAGTAGAGAGACTAGCGGGGTATTAGCGTACTTC.

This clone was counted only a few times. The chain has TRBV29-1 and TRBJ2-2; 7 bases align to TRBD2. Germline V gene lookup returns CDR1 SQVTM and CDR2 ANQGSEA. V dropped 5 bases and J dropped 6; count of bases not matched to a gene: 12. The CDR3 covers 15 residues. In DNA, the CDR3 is TGCAGCGTTAGGGTTGCGCTAGCGGTTTCCGGGGAGCTGTTTTTT. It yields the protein CSVRVALAVSGELFF.

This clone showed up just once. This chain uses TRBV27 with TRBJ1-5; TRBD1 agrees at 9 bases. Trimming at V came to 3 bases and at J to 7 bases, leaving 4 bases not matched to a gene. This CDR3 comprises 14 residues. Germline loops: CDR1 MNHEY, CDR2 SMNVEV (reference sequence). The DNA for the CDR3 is TGTGCCAGCAGTTTCACAGGGGGCGGACAGCCCCAGCATTTT. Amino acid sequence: CASSFTGGGQPQHF.

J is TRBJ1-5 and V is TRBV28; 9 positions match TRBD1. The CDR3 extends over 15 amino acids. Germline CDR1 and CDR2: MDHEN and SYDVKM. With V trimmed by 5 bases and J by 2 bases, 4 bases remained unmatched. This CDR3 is CASSTGGFGNQPQHF. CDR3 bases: TGTGCCAGCAGTACAGGGGGCTTCGGCAATCAGCCCCAGCATTTT.

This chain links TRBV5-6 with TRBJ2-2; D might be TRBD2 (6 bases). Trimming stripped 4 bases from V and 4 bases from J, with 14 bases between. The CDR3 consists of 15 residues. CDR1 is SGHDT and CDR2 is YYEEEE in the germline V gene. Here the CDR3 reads CASSPELARTGELFF. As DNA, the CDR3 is TGTGCCAGCAGCCCGGAACTAGCCCGCACCGGGGAGCTGTTTTTT.

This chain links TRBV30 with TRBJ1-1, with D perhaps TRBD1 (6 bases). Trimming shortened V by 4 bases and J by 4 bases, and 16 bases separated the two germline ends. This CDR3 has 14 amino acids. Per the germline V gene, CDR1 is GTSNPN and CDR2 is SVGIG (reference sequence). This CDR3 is CAWKAGVWSTEAFF. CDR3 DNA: TGTGCCTGGAAGGCAGGGGTCTGGAGCACTGAAGCTTTCTTT.

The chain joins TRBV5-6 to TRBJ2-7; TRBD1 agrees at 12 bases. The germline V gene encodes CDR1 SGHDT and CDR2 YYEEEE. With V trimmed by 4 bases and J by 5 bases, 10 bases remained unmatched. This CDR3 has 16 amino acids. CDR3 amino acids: CASSPGTGGSLHEQYF. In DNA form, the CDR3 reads TGTGCCAGCAGCCCGGGGACAGGGGGCTCCCTCCACGAGCAGTACTTC.

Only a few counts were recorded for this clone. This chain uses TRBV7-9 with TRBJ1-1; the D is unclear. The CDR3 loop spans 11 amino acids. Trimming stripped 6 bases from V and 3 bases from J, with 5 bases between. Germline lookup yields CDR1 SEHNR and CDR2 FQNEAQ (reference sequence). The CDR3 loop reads CASRTDTEAFF. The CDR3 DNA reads TGTGCCAGCAGGACCGACACTGAAGCTTTCTTT.

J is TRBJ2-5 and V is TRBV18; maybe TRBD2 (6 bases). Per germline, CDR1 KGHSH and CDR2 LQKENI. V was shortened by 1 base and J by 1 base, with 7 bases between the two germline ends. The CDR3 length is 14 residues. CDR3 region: CASSPLAVQETQYF. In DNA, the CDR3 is TGTGCCAGCTCACCACTAGCGGTCCAAGAGACCCAGTACTTC.

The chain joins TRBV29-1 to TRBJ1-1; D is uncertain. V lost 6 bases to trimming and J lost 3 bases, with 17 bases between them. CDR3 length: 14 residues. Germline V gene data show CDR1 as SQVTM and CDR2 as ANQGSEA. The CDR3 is CSVALSPSDTEAFF. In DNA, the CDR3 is TGCAGCGTCGCTTTGTCCCCTTCAGACACTGAAGCTTTCTTT.

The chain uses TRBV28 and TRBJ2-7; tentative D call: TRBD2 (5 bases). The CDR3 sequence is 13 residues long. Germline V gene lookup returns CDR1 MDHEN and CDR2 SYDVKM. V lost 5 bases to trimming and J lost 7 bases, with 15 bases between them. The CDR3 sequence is CASSIGSTVEQYF. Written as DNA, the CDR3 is TGTGCCAGCAGTATAGGGAGTACGGTGGAGCAGTACTTC.

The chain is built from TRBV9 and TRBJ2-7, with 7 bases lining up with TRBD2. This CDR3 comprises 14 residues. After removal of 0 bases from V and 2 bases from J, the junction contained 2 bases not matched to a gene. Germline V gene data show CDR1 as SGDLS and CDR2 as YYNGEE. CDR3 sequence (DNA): TGTGCCAGCAGCGTAGCGGGAGGTCCCTACGAGCAGTACTTC. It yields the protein CASSVAGGPYEQYF. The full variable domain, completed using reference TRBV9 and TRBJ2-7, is DSGVTQTPKHLITATGQRVTLRCSPRSGDLSVYWYQQSLDQGLQFLIQYYNGEERAKGNILERFSAQQFPDLHSELNLSSLELGDSALYFCASSVAGGPYEQYFGPGTRLTVT.

DNA of the CDR3: TGCAGCCCATTGAGACTAGCGGGAGTTGATGAGCAGTACTTC. This encodes CSPLRLAGVDEQYF. The chain is built from TRBV29-1 and TRBJ2-7, with 12 bases that match TRBD2. CDR3 length: 14 residues. Germline CDR1 is SQVTM and CDR2 is ANQGSEA. J lost 7 bases, V lost 8 bases, and 12 bases had no gene match.

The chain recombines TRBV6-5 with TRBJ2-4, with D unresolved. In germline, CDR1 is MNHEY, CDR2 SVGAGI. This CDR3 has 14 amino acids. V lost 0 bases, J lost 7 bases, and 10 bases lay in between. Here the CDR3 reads CASSYSRGLNIQYF. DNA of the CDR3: TGTGCCAGCAGTTACTCGAGAGGTTTGAACATTCAGTACTTC.

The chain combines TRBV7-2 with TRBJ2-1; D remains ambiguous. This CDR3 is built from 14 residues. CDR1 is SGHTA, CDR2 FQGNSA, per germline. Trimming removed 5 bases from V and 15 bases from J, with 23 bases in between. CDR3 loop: CASSPISGPGVVFF. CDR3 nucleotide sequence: TGTGCCAGCAGCCCAATATCAGGACCCGGTGTAGTGTTCTTC.

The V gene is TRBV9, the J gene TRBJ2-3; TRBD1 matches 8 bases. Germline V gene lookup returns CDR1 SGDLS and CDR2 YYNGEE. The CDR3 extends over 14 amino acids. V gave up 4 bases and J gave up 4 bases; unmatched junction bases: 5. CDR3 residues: CASSTRQGSDTQYF. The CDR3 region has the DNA TGTGCCAGCAGCACACGACAGGGGTCAGATACGCAGTATTTT.

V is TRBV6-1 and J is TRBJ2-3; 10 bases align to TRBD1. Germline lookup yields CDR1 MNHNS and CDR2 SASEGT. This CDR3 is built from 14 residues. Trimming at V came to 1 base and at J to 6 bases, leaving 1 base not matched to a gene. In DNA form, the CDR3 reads TGTGCCAGCAGTGAAGGACAGGGGGCCGATACGCAGTATTTT. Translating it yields CASSEGQGADTQYF.

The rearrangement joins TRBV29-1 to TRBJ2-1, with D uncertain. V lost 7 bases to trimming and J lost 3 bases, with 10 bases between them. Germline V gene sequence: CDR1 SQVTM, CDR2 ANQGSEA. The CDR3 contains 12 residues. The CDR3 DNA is TGCAGCGGCGTTATTCTCTACAATGAGCAGTTCTTC. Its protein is CSGVILYNEQFF.

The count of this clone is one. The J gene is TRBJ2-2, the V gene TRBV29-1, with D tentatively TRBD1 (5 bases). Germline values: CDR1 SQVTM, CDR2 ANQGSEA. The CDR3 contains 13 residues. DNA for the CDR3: TGCCCTCCTCAGGGCGCGAACACCGGGGAGCTGTTTTTT. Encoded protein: CPPQGANTGELFF.

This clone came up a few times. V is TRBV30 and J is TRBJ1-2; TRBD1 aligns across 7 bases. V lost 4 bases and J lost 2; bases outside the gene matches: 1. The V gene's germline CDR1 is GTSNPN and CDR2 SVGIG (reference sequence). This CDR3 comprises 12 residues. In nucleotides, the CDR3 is TGTGCCTGGAAGACAGGGAACTATGGCTACACCTTC. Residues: CAWKTGNYGYTF.

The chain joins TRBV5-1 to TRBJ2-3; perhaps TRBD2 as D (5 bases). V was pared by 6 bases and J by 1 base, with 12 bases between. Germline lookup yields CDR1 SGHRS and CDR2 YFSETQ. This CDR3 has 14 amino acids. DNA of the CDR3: TGCGCCAGCACCGGGGTTAGCGGCACAGATACGCAGTATTTT. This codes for CASTGVSGTDTQYF.

In nucleotides, the CDR3 is TGTGCCAGCAGCTTAGAAGGGCTGTTATACGAGCAGTACTTC. Its protein product is CASSLEGLLYEQYF. V gene TRBV7-6 combines with J gene TRBJ2-7, with no clear D. CDR1 and CDR2 (germline): SGHVS, FNYEAQ. The V gene lost 1 base and the J gene lost 4 bases, with 11 bases spanning the gap. The CDR3 sequence is 14 residues long.

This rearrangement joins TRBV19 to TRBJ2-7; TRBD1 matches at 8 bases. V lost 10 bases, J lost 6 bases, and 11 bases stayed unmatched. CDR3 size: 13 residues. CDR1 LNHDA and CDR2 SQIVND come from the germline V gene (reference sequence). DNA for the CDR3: TGTGCCACGGGACAGGCCCTGGTCCGCGAGCAGTACTTC. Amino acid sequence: CATGQALVREQYF.